This T cell receptor beta chain stems from a study of Ad26.COV2.S vaccination and SARS-CoV-2 variants. Study-wide context: The trial was COV1001 and the donor's arm was Ad26.COV2.S. Once or twice, 56 days apart, Ad26.COV2.S was delivered intramuscularly.

Concerning this clone: Its specificity is not known.

Germline CDR1 is SQVTM and CDR2 is ANQGSEA. This CDR3 is 13 amino acids long. After removal of 6 bases from V and 6 bases from J, the junction contained 4 bases not matched to a gene. Treatment noted: some 19 received Ad26.COV2.S at low or high dose, single or two shots; 5 received placebo; per-sample allocation not given. The study sampled participants on day 63 after the first vaccine or placebo injection. General study findings and limits: Spike-specific TCR breadth was greater in vaccine than placebo recipients. Analyses that measured TCR breadth and depth may have underestimated total T cell responses.

The data were produced by immunoSEQ multiplex PCR, yet TCRdb's version contains in-frame clones alone and is incomplete. The sample includes about 280,000 clones, about 87% of them seen just once. The TCR originated in a person between 18 and 65 years old who received the Ad26.COV2.S COVID-19 vaccine or a placebo. V is TRBV29-1 and J is TRBJ2-2; 10 nucleotides match TRBD2. The source material was peripheral blood, sampled in a trial of Ad26.COV2.S vaccine versus placebo. The CDR3 DNA reads TGCAGCGTGAGCGGGAGGGCCGCCGGGGAGCTGTTTTTT. Residues: CSVSGRAAGELFF.